This T cell receptor beta chain was documented in a study of T-cell reconstitution after alpha-beta-depleted transplantation in children (dated by TCRdb to 2016 to 2017). With respect to the entire study: The study quantitatively tracked T-cell immune reconstitution after TCRalphabeta/CD19-depleted allogeneic hematopoietic cell transplantation in children using TCR repertoire profiling.

The paper as a whole reports these results and caveats: Apparently early alphabetaT-cell count recovery about two months after transplant reportedly relied on only several hundred rapidly expanded clones derived from non-depleted graft cells. Over subsequent months, a decline in hyperexpanded clone frequencies was noted, and after one year, T-cell counts and TCRbeta diversity were mostly ascribed to newly produced T cells. In some patients, high TCRbeta diversity at day 60 was attributed to recipient T cells and intrathymic progenitors that had survived conditioning.

The receptor library was made with PCR. Sequencing was performed on an Illumina HiSeq 2500. To normalize quantification of the TCRbeta repertoire, the TCR libraries were built with molecular barcoding that relied on unique molecular identifiers. Using fastp at Q25 and MiXCR, TCRdb reprocessed the public reads and kept productive beta chains. Rows are unified per CDR3 protein, each entry keeping the most common DNA and genes. Counted in this sample were around 580,000 distinct CDR3 sequences; under 30% of them appeared once. The ten largest clonotypes hold 11% to 15% of the sample. Turning to this clonotype: It lacks a known antigen. No base quality information exists; no much larger clone differs at one position.

This sample's treatment or condition label indicates: allogeneic hematopoietic cell transplantation with graft depleted of TCRalphabeta T cells and CD19 B cells. Transplant recipients were children who received TCRalphabeta/CD19-depleted allogeneic hematopoietic cell grafts. The receptor's source is a boy under three years old who had a stem cell transplant for acute myeloid leukemia, so the T cells may come from the graft donor. The material sequenced was PBMCs, mostly from graft donor cells, taken 360 days after TCRalphabeta/CD19-depleted stem cell transplant.

The DNA sequence is TGTGCCAGCAGTGAAACCTCATTAGAAGGGGAGCCCCAGCATTTT. Its coded protein is CASSETSLEGEPQHF. This chain joins TRBV25-1 to TRBJ1-5, with TRBD1 as a weak D call on 5 bases. Trimming removed 2 bases from V and 8 bases from J, leaving 16 bases between the germline ends. The germline V gene provides CDR1 MGHDK and CDR2 SYGVNS. The CDR3 runs 15 residues from the cysteine to the phenylalanine. The retained sequence is limited to the CDR3, 45 bases, with the frame set at the first base.